This T cell receptor (beta chain) was sequenced in a study of T cell clones after liver transplantation. Turning to the study itself: TCRbeta sequencing after a pre-transplant mixed lymphocyte reaction identified graft-donor-reactive clones, later tracked in post-transplant blood. Standard immunosuppression, with no induction, continued until 12-24 months after transplant. Tolerance: complete withdrawal held at least one year, liver enzymes staying within twice normal. Study results and caveats: In two subjects, few donor cells limited the measurable donor-reactive repertoire.

V shed 3 bases and J 6 bases; nucleotides not matched to a gene: 11. From germline, CDR1 is LGHNA and CDR2 YNFKEQ. The CDR3 has 18 amino acids. Concerning this clone itself: The antigen is not known.

TCRdb keeps only in-frame clones here, not all; method: immunoSEQ multiplex PCR. The sample has some 80,000 clones, around 84% seen once. The sequence was obtained from a human patient who received a liver transplant. Some T cells may be the graft donor's. The source was CD4+ T cells from blood, collected 48 months after liver transplant. The rearrangement joins TRBV4-2 to TRBJ2-2; 12 bases fit TRBD2. In nucleotides, the CDR3 is TGTGCCAGCAGCCAGAGGGCTAGCGGGAGGGTAGTACCCGGGGAGCTGTTTTTT. Protein sequence: CASSQRASGRVVPGELFF.